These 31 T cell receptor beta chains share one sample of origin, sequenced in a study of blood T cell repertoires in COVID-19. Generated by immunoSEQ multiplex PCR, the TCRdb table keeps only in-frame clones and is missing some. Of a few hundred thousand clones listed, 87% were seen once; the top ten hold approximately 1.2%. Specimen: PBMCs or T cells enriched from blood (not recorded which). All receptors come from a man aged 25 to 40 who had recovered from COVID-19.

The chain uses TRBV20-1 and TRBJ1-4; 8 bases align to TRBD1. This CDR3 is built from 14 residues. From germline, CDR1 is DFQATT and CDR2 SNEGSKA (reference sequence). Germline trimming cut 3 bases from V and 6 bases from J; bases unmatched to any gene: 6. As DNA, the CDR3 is TGCAGTGCTAGTGATGGACAGGGCTATGAAAAACTGTTTTTT. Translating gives CSASDGQGYEKLFF.

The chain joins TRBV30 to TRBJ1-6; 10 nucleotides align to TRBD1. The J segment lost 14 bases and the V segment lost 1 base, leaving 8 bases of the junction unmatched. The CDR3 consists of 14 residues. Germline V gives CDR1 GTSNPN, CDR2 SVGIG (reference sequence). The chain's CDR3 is CAWSAGQGIVTLHF. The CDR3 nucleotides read TGTGCCTGGAGTGCGGGACAGGGGATTGTCACCCTCCACTTT.

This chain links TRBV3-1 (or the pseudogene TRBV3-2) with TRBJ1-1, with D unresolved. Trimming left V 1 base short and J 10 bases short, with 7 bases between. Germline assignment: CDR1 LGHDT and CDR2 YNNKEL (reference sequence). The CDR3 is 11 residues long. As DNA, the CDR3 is TGTGCCAGCAGCCAAGGTTATGTAGCTTTCTTT. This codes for CASSQGYVAFF.

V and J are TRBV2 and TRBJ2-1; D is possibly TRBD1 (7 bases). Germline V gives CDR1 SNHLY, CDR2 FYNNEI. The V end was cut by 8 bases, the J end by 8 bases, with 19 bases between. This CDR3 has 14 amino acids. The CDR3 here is CASQGQGGTDEQFF. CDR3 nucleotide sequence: TGTGCCAGCCAAGGGCAGGGGGGTACAGATGAGCAGTTCTTC.

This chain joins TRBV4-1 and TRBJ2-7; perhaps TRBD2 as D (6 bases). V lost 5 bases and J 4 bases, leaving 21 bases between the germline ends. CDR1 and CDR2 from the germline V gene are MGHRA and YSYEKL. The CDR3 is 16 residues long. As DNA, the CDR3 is TGCGCCAGCAGCAAGGGGATTGGGGGAGGTGTGTACGAGCAGTACTTC. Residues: CASSKGIGGGVYEQYF.

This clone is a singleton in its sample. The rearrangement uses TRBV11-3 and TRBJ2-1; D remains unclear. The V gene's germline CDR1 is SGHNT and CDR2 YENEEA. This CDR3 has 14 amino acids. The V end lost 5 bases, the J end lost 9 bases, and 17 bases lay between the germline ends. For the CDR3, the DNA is TGTGCCAGCAGCGGCGCAGGAACTTTCGGTGAGCAGTTCTTC. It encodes CASSGAGTFGEQFF.

CDR3 loop: CASSFLTGASSPLHF. The CDR3 region has the DNA TGTGCCAGCAGCTTTTTAACAGGGGCGTCTTCACCCCTCCACTTT. The V gene is TRBV5-5, the J gene TRBJ1-6; 7 nucleotides align to TRBD1. Germline V CDR1 and CDR2: SGHKS, YYEKEE (reference sequence). There are 15 residues in the CDR3. V lost 2 bases, J lost 9 bases, and 8 bases stayed unmatched.

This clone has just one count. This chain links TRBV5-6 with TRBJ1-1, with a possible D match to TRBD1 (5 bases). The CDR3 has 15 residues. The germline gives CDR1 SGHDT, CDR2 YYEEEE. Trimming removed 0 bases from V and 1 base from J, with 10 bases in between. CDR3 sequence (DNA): TGTGCCAGCAGCTTGGCTATGGGGGGGAACACTGAAGCTTTCTTT. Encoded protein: CASSLAMGGNTEAFF.

The CDR3 is CASSIRGETQYF. CDR3 DNA sequence: TGTGCCAGCAGCATCAGGGGTGAGACCCAGTACTTC. The J gene is TRBJ2-5, the V gene TRBV7-2, with D maybe TRBD1 (6 bases). The CDR3 runs to 12 residues. Trimming stripped 5 bases from V and 5 bases from J, with 9 bases between. Germline assignment: CDR1 SGHTA and CDR2 FQGNSA.

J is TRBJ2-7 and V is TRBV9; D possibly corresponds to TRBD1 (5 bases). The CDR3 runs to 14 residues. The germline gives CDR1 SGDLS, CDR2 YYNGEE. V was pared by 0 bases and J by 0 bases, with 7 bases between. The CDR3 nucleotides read TGTGCCAGCAGCGTAGGACAGAACTCCTACGAGCAGTACTTC. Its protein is CASSVGQNSYEQYF.

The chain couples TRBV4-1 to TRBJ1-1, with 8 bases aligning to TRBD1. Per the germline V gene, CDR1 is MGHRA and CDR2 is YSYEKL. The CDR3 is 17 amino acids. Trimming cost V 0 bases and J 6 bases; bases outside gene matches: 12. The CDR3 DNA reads TGCGCCAGCAGCCAAGATCAAGGACAGGGTACATGGGCTGAAGCTTTCTTT. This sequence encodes CASSQDQGQGTWAEAFF.

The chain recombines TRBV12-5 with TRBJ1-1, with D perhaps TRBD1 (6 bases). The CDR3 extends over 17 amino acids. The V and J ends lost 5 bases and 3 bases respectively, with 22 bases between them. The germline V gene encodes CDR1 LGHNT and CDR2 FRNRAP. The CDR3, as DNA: TGTGCTAGTGGTCCCCCGTCGGGAGGGGGTTTTTACACTGAAGCTTTCTTT. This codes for CASGPPSGGGFYTEAFF.

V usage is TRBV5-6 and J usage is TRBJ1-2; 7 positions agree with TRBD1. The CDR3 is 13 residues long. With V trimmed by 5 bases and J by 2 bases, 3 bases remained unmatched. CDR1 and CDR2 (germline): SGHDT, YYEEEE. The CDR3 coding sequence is TGTGCCAGCAGGTTGACAGGGAACTATGGCTACACCTTC. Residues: CASRLTGNYGYTF.

The CDR3 nucleotides read TGCGCCGGTGGGGGGGATCCCCCTAACTATGGCTACACCTTC. Translation gives CAGGGDPPNYGYTF. The chain links TRBV10-2 to TRBJ1-2; D is possibly TRBD1 (5 bases). Germline lookup yields CDR1 WSHSY and CDR2 SAAADI. V lost 11 bases to trimming and J lost 0 bases, with 16 bases between them. This CDR3 is built from 14 residues.

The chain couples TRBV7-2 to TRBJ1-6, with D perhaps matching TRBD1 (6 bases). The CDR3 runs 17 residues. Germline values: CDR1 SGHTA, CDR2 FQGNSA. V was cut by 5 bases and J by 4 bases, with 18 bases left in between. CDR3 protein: CASSPGRGTSYNSPLHF. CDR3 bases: TGTGCCAGCAGCCCAGGCAGGGGAACATCTTATAATTCACCCCTCCACTTT. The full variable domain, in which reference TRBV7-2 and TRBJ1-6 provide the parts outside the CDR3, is GAGVSQSPSNKVTEKGKDVELRCDPISGHTALYWYRQSLGQGLEFLIYFQGNSAPDKSGLPSDRFSAERTGGSVSTLTIQRTQQEDSAVYLCASSPGRGTSYNSPLHFGNGTRLTVT.

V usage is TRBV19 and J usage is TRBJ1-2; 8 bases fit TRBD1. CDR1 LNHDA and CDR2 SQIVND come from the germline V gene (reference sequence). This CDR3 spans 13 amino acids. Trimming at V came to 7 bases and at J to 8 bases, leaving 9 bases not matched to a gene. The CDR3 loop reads CASTVDRGGGYTF. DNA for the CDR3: TGTGCCAGTACCGTCGACAGGGGTGGCGGCTACACCTTC.

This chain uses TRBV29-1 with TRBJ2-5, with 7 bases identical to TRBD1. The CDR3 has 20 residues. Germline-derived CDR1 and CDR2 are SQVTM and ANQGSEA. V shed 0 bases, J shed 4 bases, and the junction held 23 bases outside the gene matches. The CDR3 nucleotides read TGCAGCGTTGAAGATCGGGCTTTCAGGGTAGAGGGGGCTGGGGGAGAGACCCAGTACTTC. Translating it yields CSVEDRAFRVEGAGGETQYF.

DNA for the CDR3: TGTGCCAGCAGTTCCTCCGGTAGACCCCTCCACTTT. Residues: CASSSSGRPLHF. The chain is built from TRBV6-5 and TRBJ1-6, with D unclear. V was shortened by 4 bases and J by 12 bases, with 10 bases between the two germline ends. Looked up from germline, CDR1 is MNHEY and CDR2 is SVGAGI. The CDR3 loop spans 12 amino acids.

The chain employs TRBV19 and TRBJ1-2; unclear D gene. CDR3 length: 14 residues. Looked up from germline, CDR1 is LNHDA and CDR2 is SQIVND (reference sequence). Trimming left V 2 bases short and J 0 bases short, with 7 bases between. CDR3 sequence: CASSINRANYGYTF. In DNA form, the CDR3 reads TGTGCCAGTAGTATAAACAGAGCTAACTATGGCTACACCTTC.

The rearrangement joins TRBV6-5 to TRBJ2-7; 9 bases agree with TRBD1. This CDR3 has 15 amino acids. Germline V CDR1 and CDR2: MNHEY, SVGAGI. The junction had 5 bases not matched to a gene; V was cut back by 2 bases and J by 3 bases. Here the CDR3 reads CASSYTLDRGYEQYF. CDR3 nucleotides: TGTGCCAGCAGTTACACGTTGGACAGGGGCTACGAGCAGTACTTC.

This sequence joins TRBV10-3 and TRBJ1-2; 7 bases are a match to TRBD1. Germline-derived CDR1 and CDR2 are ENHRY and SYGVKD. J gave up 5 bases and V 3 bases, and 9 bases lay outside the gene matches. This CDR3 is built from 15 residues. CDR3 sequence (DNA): TGTGCCATCAGTGATTCCGGGACAGCTGCTTATGGCTACACCTTC. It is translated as CAISDSGTAAYGYTF.

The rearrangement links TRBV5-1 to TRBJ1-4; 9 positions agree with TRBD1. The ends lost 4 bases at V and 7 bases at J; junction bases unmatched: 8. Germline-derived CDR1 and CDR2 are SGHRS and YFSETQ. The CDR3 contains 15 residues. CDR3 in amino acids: CASSGGQGLGEKLFF. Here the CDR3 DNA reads TGCGCCAGCAGCGGGGGACAGGGATTAGGTGAAAAACTGTTTTTT.

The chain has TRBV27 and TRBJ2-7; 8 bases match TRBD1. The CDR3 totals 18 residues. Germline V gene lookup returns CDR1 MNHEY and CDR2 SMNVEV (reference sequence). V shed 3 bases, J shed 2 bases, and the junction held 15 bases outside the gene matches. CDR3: CASSFRGWTGPITYEQYF. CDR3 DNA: TGTGCCAGCAGTTTTAGGGGTTGGACAGGGCCTATCACCTACGAGCAGTACTTC.

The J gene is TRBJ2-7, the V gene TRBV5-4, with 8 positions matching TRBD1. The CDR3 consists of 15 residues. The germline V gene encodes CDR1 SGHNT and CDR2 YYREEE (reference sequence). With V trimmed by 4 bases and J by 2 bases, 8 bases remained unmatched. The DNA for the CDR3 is TGTGCCAGCAGCGACGCCGGGACAGGTCCCTACGAGCAGTACTTC. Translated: CASSDAGTGPYEQYF. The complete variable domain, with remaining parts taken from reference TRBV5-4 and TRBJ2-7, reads ETGVTQSPTHLIKTRGQQVTLRCSSQSGHNTVSWYQQALGQGPQFIFQYYREEENGRGNFPPRFSGLQFPNYSSELNVNALELDDSALYLCASSDAGTGPYEQYFGPGTRLTVT.

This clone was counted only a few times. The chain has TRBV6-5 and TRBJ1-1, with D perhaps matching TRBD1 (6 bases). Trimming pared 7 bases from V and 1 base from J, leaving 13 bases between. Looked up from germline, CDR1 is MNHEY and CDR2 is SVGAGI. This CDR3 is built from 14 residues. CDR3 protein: CASTLDSPNTEAFF. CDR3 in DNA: TGTGCCAGCACCTTGGACAGTCCGAACACTGAAGCTTTCTTT.

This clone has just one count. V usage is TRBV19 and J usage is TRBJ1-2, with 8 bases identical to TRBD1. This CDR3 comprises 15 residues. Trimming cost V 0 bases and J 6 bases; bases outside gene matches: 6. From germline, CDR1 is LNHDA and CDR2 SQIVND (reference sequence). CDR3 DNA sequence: TGTGCCAGTAGTATAGACCTGGGACAGGTCAATGGCTACACCTTC. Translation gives CASSIDLGQVNGYTF.

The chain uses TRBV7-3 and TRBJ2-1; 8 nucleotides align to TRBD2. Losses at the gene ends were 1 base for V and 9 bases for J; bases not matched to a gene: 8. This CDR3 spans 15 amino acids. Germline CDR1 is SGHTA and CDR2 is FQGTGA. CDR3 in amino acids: CASSLMGTSPGEQFF. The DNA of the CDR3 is TGTGCCAGCAGCTTAATGGGGACTAGTCCCGGTGAGCAGTTCTTC.

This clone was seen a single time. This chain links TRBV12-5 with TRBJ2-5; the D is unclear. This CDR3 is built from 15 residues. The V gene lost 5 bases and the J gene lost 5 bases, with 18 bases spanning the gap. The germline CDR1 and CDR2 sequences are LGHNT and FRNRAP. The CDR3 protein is CASGNRSDMRETQYF. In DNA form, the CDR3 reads TGTGCTAGTGGTAACCGGTCGGATATGAGGGAGACCCAGTACTTC.

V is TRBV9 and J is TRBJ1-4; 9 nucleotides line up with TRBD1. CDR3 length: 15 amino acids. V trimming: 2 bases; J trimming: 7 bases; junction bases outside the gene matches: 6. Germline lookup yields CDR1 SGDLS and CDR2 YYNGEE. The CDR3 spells CASSVTGGLGEKLFF. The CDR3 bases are TGTGCCAGCAGCGTGACAGGGGGATTGGGTGAAAAACTGTTTTTT.

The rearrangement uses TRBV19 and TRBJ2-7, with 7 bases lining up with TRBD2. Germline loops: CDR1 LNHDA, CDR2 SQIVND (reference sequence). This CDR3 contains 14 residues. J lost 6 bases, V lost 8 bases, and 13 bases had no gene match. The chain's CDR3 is CASSGGGSPFEQYF. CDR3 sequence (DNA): TGTGCCAGTTCCGGCGGGGGATCCCCCTTCGAGCAGTACTTC.

CDR3 DNA sequence: TGTGCCAGCAGCATTCAGGGCAATAACGAGCAGTACTTC. Translated, it gives CASSIQGNNEQYF. The V gene is TRBV11-3, the J gene TRBJ2-7; a possible D gene is TRBD1 (5 bases). V dropped 5 bases and J dropped 5 bases, with 13 bases sitting between them. The V gene's germline CDR1 is SGHNT and CDR2 YENEEA. This CDR3 spans 13 amino acids.